The next 21 T cell receptor beta chains were all read from a single sample in a study of T cells in Graves' hyperthyroidism and ophthalmopathy. The source material, RNA transcripts, was used to amplify TCR beta CDR3 regions. During a first-round RT-PCR of the TCR CDR3, the HTBI primer set was used. TCRdb ran MiXCR on the multiplex PCR reads and lists one entry per CDR3 protein. The sample carries around 600,000 distinct CDR3 sequences, about 45% recorded once. The sample comprised peripheral blood or thyroid tissue (not recorded which). The receptors shown here come from an adult man with Graves' disease, either hyperthyroidism or ophthalmopathy (not recorded which).

This clonotype was picked up many times. This chain joins TRBV7-8 and TRBJ1-1; TRBD1 is a possible D gene (5 bases). The CDR3 has 14 amino acids. The V gene's germline CDR1 is SGHVS and CDR2 FQNEAQ. Between the trimmed V and J ends, which lost 2 bases and 1 base, there was a span of 8 bases. The CDR3 region has the DNA TGTGCCAGCAGCTTACTACAGGCGAACACTGAAGCTTTCTTT. It encodes CASSLLQANTEAFF. The full variable domain, with the rest looked up from reference TRBV7-8 and TRBJ1-1, is GAGVSQSPRYKVAKRGQDVALRCDPISGHVSLFWYQQALGQGPEFLTYFQNEAQLDKSGLPSDRFFAERPEGSVSTLKIQRTQQEDSAVYLCASSLLQANTEAFFGQGTRLTVV.

This clonotype was counted between two and nine times. The V and J genes are TRBV11-2 and TRBJ1-1, with 8 positions matching TRBD1. With 5 bases clipped from V and 3 bases from J, the junction kept 5 bases outside the gene matches. Germline CDR1 reads SGHAT; CDR2 reads FQNNGV. This CDR3 contains 14 residues. The CDR3 protein is CASSQMDRDTEAFF. In nucleotides, the CDR3 is TGTGCCAGCAGCCAGATGGACAGGGACACTGAAGCTTTCTTT.

This chain uses TRBV20-1 with TRBJ1-1; weak D call: TRBD1 (6 bases). The V gene's germline CDR1 is DFQATT and CDR2 SNEGSKA (reference sequence). The CDR3 loop spans 15 amino acids. V lost 6 bases and J 1 base, leaving 18 bases between the germline ends. CDR3 residues: CSAPNRQASNTEAFF. The DNA of the CDR3 is TGCAGTGCGCCCAACCGACAGGCCTCGAACACTGAAGCTTTCTTT.

The gene calls are TRBV24-1 and TRBJ1-5, with D perhaps matching TRBD1 (6 bases). CDR3 length: 15 amino acids. Trimming left V 4 bases short and J 2 bases short, with 11 bases between. Germline loops: CDR1 KGHDR, CDR2 SFDVKD. This CDR3 reads CATSEAGTRNQPQHF. CDR3 nucleotides: TGTGCCACCAGTGAGGCCGGGACACGCAATCAGCCCCAGCATTTT.

This clonotype occurred a few times. The chain couples TRBV20-1 to TRBJ1-3; D might be TRBD1 (6 bases). The germline V gene encodes CDR1 DFQATT and CDR2 SNEGSKA (reference sequence). There are 15 residues in the CDR3. Trimming removed 5 bases from V and 3 bases from J, with 17 bases in between. Written as DNA, the CDR3 is TGCAGTGCTCGACAAACAGGGTTTGGTGGAAACACCATATATTTT. Amino acid sequence: CSARQTGFGGNTIYF.

The chain recombines TRBV12-3 or TRBV12-4 with TRBJ1-1; D ambiguous. The CDR3 contains 13 residues. V lost 2 bases, J lost 5 bases, and 9 bases lay in between. The CDR3 DNA sequence: TGTGCCAGCAGTTTAAAGAGAAAAACTGAAGCTTTCTTT. It encodes CASSLKRKTEAFF.

The J gene is TRBJ2-5, the V gene TRBV7-2; D is perhaps TRBD1 or TRBD2 (6 bases each). Trimming stripped 5 bases from V and 2 bases from J, with 15 bases between. CDR3 length: 15 amino acids. The germline V gene encodes CDR1 SGHTA and CDR2 FQGNSA. The CDR3 reads CASSIGGPTQETQYF. For the CDR3, the DNA is TGTGCCAGCAGCATCGGGGGCCCAACTCAAGAGACCCAGTACTTC.

This clonotype was seen once. The chain has TRBV6-5 and TRBJ1-4, with D possibly TRBD1 on 5 matching bases. V lost 7 bases and J 2 bases, leaving 14 bases between the germline ends. The V gene's germline CDR1 is MNHEY and CDR2 SVGAGI. The CDR3 covers 15 residues. CDR3 region: CASTTWGGTNEKLFF. The CDR3 DNA reads as TGTGCCAGCACGACTTGGGGGGGGACTAATGAAAAACTGTTTTTT.

This clonotype showed up just a few times. V usage is TRBV7-9 and J usage is TRBJ2-5, with 8 nucleotides matching TRBD2. V was pared by 6 bases and J by 3 bases, with 6 bases of the junction left unmatched. Germline CDR1 SEHNR, CDR2 FQNEAQ (reference sequence). The CDR3 contains 14 residues. For the CDR3, the DNA is TGTGCCAGCAGTGATCAAGCGGGGGAAGAGACCCAGTACTTC. Its translation is CASSDQAGEETQYF.

CDR3 protein: CSVPGQGGIYGYTF. The CDR3 DNA sequence: TGCAGTGTCCCGGGACAGGGGGGGATCTATGGCTACACCTTC. The V and J genes are TRBV20-1 and TRBJ1-2; 11 bases align to TRBD1. CDR3 size: 14 residues. Germline-derived CDR1 and CDR2 are DFQATT and SNEGSKA (reference sequence). The V segment lost 7 bases and the J segment 4 bases; nucleotides outside the gene matches: 8.

CDR3 coding DNA: TGTGCCAGCAGCTTGCAGGGACAGGGGGCGCCGAACACTGAAGCTTTCTTT. Translated: CASSLQGQGAPNTEAFF. The chain employs TRBV7-9 and TRBJ1-1, with 12 bases lining up with TRBD1. The CDR3 length is 17 residues. CDR1 SEHNR and CDR2 FQNEAQ come from the germline V gene (reference sequence). V lost 3 bases, J lost 1 base, and 6 bases stayed unmatched.

This clonotype was observed a few times. The V gene is TRBV2, the J gene TRBJ2-6, with 7 nucleotides matching TRBD1. Trimming took 8 bases from V and 6 from J; bases not matched to a gene: 7. Germline-derived CDR1 and CDR2 are SNHLY and FYNNEI. This CDR3 contains 14 residues. Here the CDR3 reads CASGDSHLANVLTF. DNA for the CDR3: TGTGCCAGCGGGGACAGCCATTTGGCCAACGTCCTGACTTTC.

This chain connects TRBV20-1 to TRBJ1-1; 9 bases map to TRBD1. This CDR3 comprises 14 residues. Per germline, CDR1 DFQATT and CDR2 SNEGSKA (reference sequence). CDR3 region: CSVEDRDRATEAFF. CDR3 DNA sequence: TGCAGCGTTGAAGATCGGGACAGGGCCACTGAAGCTTTCTTT.

This clonotype has just a few counts. This chain joins TRBV5-6 and TRBJ2-7; TRBD1 matches 9 bases. This CDR3 contains 16 residues. Germline lookup yields CDR1 SGHDT and CDR2 YYEEEE. V gave up 1 base and J gave up 3 bases; unmatched junction bases: 8. The CDR3 loop reads CASSLTRDRDFYEQYF. The CDR3 DNA reads TGTGCCAGCAGCTTGACCCGGGACAGGGACTTCTACGAGCAGTACTTC.

There are a few counts of this clonotype. Given a much more abundant clone one base away, this may be a read error. The chain couples TRBV10-3 to TRBJ1-2; TRBD1 might be the D (6 bases). This CDR3 region has 15 residues. Germline V gene data show CDR1 as ENHRY and CDR2 as SYGVKD. The CDR3 loop reads CATSESEDSYYGYTF. The CDR3 nucleotides are TGTGCCACCAGTGAGTCGGAGGACAGTTACTATGGCTACACCTTC.

This clonotype was counted many times. The gene calls are TRBV29-1 and TRBJ1-1, with 7 bases identical to TRBD1. CDR1 and CDR2 (germline): SQVTM, ANQGSEA. V dropped 5 bases and J dropped 0; count of bases not matched to a gene: 6. This CDR3 region has 14 residues. CDR3 amino acids: CSVSSGGMNTEAFF. CDR3 sequence (DNA): TGCAGCGTTTCGTCAGGGGGGATGAACACTGAAGCTTTCTTT. Together with reference TRBV29-1 and TRBJ1-1, the CDR3 gives the full variable domain: SAVISQKPSRDICQRGTSLTIQCQVDSQVTMMFWYRQQPGQSLTLIATANQGSEATYESGFVIDKFPISRPNLTFSTLTVSNMSPEDSSIYLCSVSSGGMNTEAFFGQGTRLTVV.

There are a few counts of this clonotype. This chain's CDR3 is CASSVEGQPQHF. The CDR3 DNA sequence: TGTGCCAGCAGTGTAGAGGGCCAGCCCCAGCATTTT. The genes are TRBV6-2 or TRBV6-3 and TRBJ1-5; D ambiguous. V was shortened by 5 bases and J by 7 bases, with 9 bases between the two germline ends. This CDR3 region has 12 residues. CDR1 MNHEY and CDR2 SVGEGT come from the germline V gene.

The rearrangement links TRBV5-6 to TRBJ1-2, with D possibly being TRBD1 (5 bases). CDR1 and CDR2 (germline): SGHDT, YYEEEE. CDR3 size: 12 residues. The ends were cut back, 5 bases at V and 11 bases at J, with 16 bases in the middle. CDR3 nucleotides: TGTGCCAGCAGTGAAGGGGCAGCGGGATACACCTTC. It encodes CASSEGAAGYTF.

V gene TRBV29-1 combines with J gene TRBJ2-7; possible D gene TRBD2, 7 bases. The CDR3 contains 12 residues. CDR1 SQVTM and CDR2 ANQGSEA come from the germline V gene. V gave up 6 bases and J gave up 2 bases, with 11 bases separating them. CDR3 bases: TGCAGCGTCGGAGGGGGGGCCTACGAGCAGTACTTC. The encoded protein is CSVGGGAYEQYF.

Concerning this clonotype itself: A single base separates this from a much larger clone, so it may be a read error. The V gene is TRBV29-1, the J gene TRBJ1-2, with unresolved D. Germline values: CDR1 SQVTM, CDR2 ANQGSEA. The CDR3 sequence is 10 residues long. V lost 7 bases and J lost 4, with 7 bases in between. CDR3 DNA: TGCAGCGGGGATAGCTATGGCTACACCTTC. Its translation is CSGDSYGYTF.

Concerning this clonotype: The junction departs from germline at one end; a sequencing error may be responsible. The chain combines TRBV29-1 with TRBJ1-1; TRBD1 might be the D (5 bases). Germline CDR1 is SQVTM and CDR2 is ANQGSEA. The CDR3 loop spans 14 amino acids. This chain's CDR3 is CAWSVRAGRTEAFF. CDR3 bases: TGTGCCTGGAGTGTACGTGCAGGGCGGACTGAAGCTTTCTTT. The complete variable domain, with remaining parts taken from reference TRBV29-1 and TRBJ1-1, reads SAVISQKPSRDICQRGTSLTIQCQVDSQVTMMFWYRQQPGQSLTLIATANQGSEATYESGFVIDKFPISRPNLTFSTLTVSNMSPEDSSIYLCAWSVRAGRTEAFFGQGTRLTVV.